The sequence of this T cell receptor beta chain was determined in a study of cytomegalovirus exposure and HLA in healthy donors. Study details: Tens of millions of unique TCRs from HLA-typed donors were held in an early data release.

Looked up from germline, CDR1 is SGHDT and CDR2 is YYEEEE. The CDR3 runs 14 residues. The V and J ends lost 4 bases and 6 bases, in that order; junction bases with no gene match: 10. On this clone: Its antigen is not identified.

13 Jbeta primers and 60 Vbeta primers were used for the PCR. The assay was immunoSEQ multiplex PCR, and TCRdb's table has in-frame clones only and misses some. Of under 130,000 clones detected, around 73% appear once; the ten largest clones hold 1% to 1.5%. Findings and caveats of the study: The productive fraction for most TCR beta V segments was about 87% or about 30% in an earlier analysis. A missense variant in DCLRE1C was later tied to TCR beta V- and J-gene trimming.

Source material: PBMCs. This chain links TRBV5-6 with TRBJ2-7, with TRBD1 matching over 7 bases. The receptor's source is a man younger than 45 in good health and CMV-seronegative. CDR3 protein: CASSLQQTGFEQYF. CDR3 bases: TGTGCCAGCAGCCTACAACAGACAGGGTTCGAGCAGTACTTC.